This T cell receptor (beta chain) comes out of a study of blood T cell repertoires in COVID-19. About the study: Samples came from the United States, Italy and Spain, spanning acute and convalescent COVID-19. Nucleic acid was either cDNA or gDNA, and it came from T cells, B-cell-depleted T cells, or PBMCs.

Original analysis: Using reference gene primer amplification, nucleated cell counts were estimated. Here immunoSEQ multiplex PCR was the method, and the copy in TCRdb shows in-frame clones only, minus some. Clone size and V and J calls were adopted from that table, with D and trimming inferred from the DNA. Here the sample spans some 150,000 clones, about 86% being singletons. The specimen was peripheral blood. The clonotype originates from a man between 70 and 80 years old with acute or convalescent COVID-19.

In DNA form, the CDR3 reads TGTGCCAGCAGAAAACAGGGTATAGACTCCTACGAGCAGTACTTC. Amino acid sequence: CASRKQGIDSYEQYF. V is TRBV27 and J is TRBJ2-7; weak D call: TRBD1 (6 bases). The CDR3 spans 15 residues. The V end was cut by 6 bases, the J end by 0 bases, with 15 bases between. CDR1 is MNHEY and CDR2 is SMNVEV in the germline V gene (reference sequence).